The 18 T cell receptor beta chains given below trace back to one sample, sequenced in a study of regulatory T cells in long-lasting Graves disease (dated by TCRdb to the early 2020s). What the time point label conveys for this sample: persistent/refractory GD, antithyroid drugs over 5 years with positive TRAb. RNA was extracted from PBMCs in TRIzol for both TCR sequencing and RNA sequencing. Library construction relied on multiplex PCR. The run used an Illumina HiSeq 4000. iRepertoire HTBI primers and Arm-PCR amplification of CDR3 regions were used to construct TCR beta libraries. TCRdb trimmed public reads at Q25 via fastp, called clones via MiXCR and kept in-frame beta chains. Each entry is one CDR3 protein sequence, shown with its most common DNA and genes. The sample table contains 400,000 to 600,000 distinct CDR3 sequences; only one count was recorded for around a fifth of them. The ten largest clones capture 7% to 9% of the sample.

Sequences were derived from peripheral blood mononuclear cells (PBMCs), sampled when the disease was refractory, from a patient treated with antithyroid drugs. Source of these receptors: a female donor with Graves disease.

This clonotype came up many times. This rearrangement joins TRBV3-1 to TRBJ2-5; no clear D. Germline V gene lookup returns CDR1 LGHDT and CDR2 YNNKEL (reference sequence). V was pared by 1 base and J by 3 bases, with 6 bases between. There are 13 residues in the CDR3. CDR3 DNA sequence: TGTGCCAGCAGCCAAGGCAGAAAAGAGACCCAGTACTTC. Translation: CASSQGRKETQYF.

At least ten counts were recorded for this clonotype. The chain combines TRBV11-2 with TRBJ2-7; weak D call: TRBD1 (5 bases). CDR3 length equals 16 residues. CDR1 and CDR2 (germline): SGHAT, FQNNGV. V lost 5 bases and J lost 0, with 17 bases in between. CDR3 nucleotide sequence: TGTGCCAGCAGCACCCTAAGGGGCGTTAGCTCCTACGAGCAGTACTTC. Translating gives CASSTLRGVSSYEQYF.

This clonotype came up many times. J is TRBJ1-2 and V is TRBV6-1; 11 bases agree with TRBD1. Germline trimming cut 6 bases from V and 5 bases from J; bases unmatched to any gene: 8. The CDR3 totals 15 residues. The germline CDR1 and CDR2 sequences are MNHNS and SASEGT. The CDR3 DNA sequence: TGTGCCAGCAGCCCCGGACAGGGGGCGCGGTATGGCTACACCTTC. The encoded protein is CASSPGQGARYGYTF.

This clonotype was detected ten times or more. The chain couples TRBV5-1 to TRBJ1-1; 12 bases fit TRBD1. V was clipped by 3 bases and J by 0 bases; unmatched bases: 12. In germline, CDR1 is SGHRS, CDR2 YFSETQ. This CDR3 spans 19 amino acids. The CDR3 DNA is TGCGCCAGCAGCTATCTCGGGACAGGGGGCACATCCATGAACACTGAAGCTTTCTTT. This encodes CASSYLGTGGTSMNTEAFF.

Ten or more counts support this clonotype. The chain links TRBV2 to TRBJ2-5; 10 nucleotides match TRBD2. There are 15 residues in the CDR3. In germline, CDR1 is SNHLY, CDR2 FYNNEI. With V trimmed by 4 bases and J by 2 bases, 4 bases remained unmatched. CDR3 amino acids: CASSVQLAGQETQYF. DNA of the CDR3: TGTGCCAGCAGTGTTCAACTAGCGGGGCAAGAGACCCAGTACTTC.

The chain couples TRBV3-1 to TRBJ2-1, with a tentative D call TRBD2 (5 bases). This CDR3 contains 15 residues. Germline V CDR1 and CDR2: LGHDT, YNNKEL (reference sequence). V gave up 3 bases and J gave up 4 bases, with 13 bases separating them. DNA for the CDR3: TGTGCCAGCAGCCATCACGGGTCGGGGTACAATGAGCAGTTCTTC. It is translated as CASSHHGSGYNEQFF.

The chain links TRBV12-5 to TRBJ2-1; D is possibly TRBD1 (5 bases). This CDR3 spans 13 amino acids. Germline CDR1 is LGHNT and CDR2 is FRNRAP. V lost 0 bases and J 10 bases, leaving 10 bases between the germline ends. This CDR3 is CASGLVLQVEQFF. The DNA for the CDR3 is TGTGCTAGTGGTTTGGTATTACAGGTCGAGCAGTTCTTC.

This clonotype has a count of ten or more. J is TRBJ2-5 and V is TRBV20-1, with 8 bases that match TRBD1. CDR1 and CDR2 (germline): DFQATT, SNEGSKA (reference sequence). The V and J ends lost 6 bases and 5 bases, in that order; junction bases with no gene match: 2. The CDR3 extends over 11 amino acids. The CDR3: CSATGGETQYF. CDR3 bases: TGCAGTGCCACAGGGGGGGAGACCCAGTACTTC.

Ten or more counts support this clonotype. DNA of the CDR3: TGTGCCAGCAGCCAAAGCGCAGGAGGTATGTCTGAAGCTTTCTTT. Its translation: CASSQSAGGMSEAFF. V is TRBV3-1 and J is TRBJ1-1; D gene ambiguous. In germline, CDR1 is LGHDT, CDR2 YNNKEL (reference sequence). The length of the CDR3 is 15 residues. The V gene lost 2 bases and the J gene lost 6 bases, with 16 bases spanning the gap.

As for this clonotype: It may be a read error: a sequence one base away is much more abundant. J is TRBJ2-7 and V is TRBV7-2; 7 bases are shared with TRBD1. The CDR3 sequence is 14 residues long. Germline V CDR1 and CDR2: SGHTA, FQGNSA. The CDR3 spells CASSWDSLSNERYF. DNA of the CDR3: TGTGCCAGCAGTTGGGACAGTCTTTCCAACGAGCGGTACTTC.

This clonotype has a handful of counts. The chain combines TRBV4-2 with TRBJ1-1; D remains unclear. V was pared by 5 bases and J by 1 base, with 8 bases between. Looked up from germline, CDR1 is LGHNA and CDR2 is YNFKEQ. The CDR3 sequence is 13 residues long. CDR3 sequence reads: CASSDTRNTEAFF. The CDR3 nucleotides read TGTGCCAGCAGCGATACGCGGAACACTGAAGCTTTCTTT.

V is TRBV19 and J is TRBJ2-5; D is uncertain. Trimming took off 4 bases at V and 4 bases at J, with 10 bases between the two ends. Germline assignment: CDR1 LNHDA and CDR2 SQIVND (reference sequence). The CDR3 has 13 amino acids. CDR3 protein: CASSSNLRETQYF. The CDR3 coding sequence is TGTGCCAGTAGTAGCAACCTAAGAGAGACCCAGTACTTC.

This clonotype was counted only a few times. The chain employs TRBV7-2 and TRBJ2-5; possibly TRBD1 for D (6 bases). Trimming shortened V by 0 bases and J by 5 bases, and 13 bases separated the two germline ends. Per germline, CDR1 SGHTA and CDR2 FQGNSA. There are 15 residues in the CDR3. CDR3: CASSLALGGEETQYF. CDR3 in DNA: TGTGCCAGCAGCTTAGCGCTAGGGGGAGAGGAGACCCAGTACTTC.

This clonotype was found many times. CDR3 coding DNA: TGTGCCAGCAGCTCCTACCCCTCTGGGGAAACCCATTACGAGCAGTACTTC. Protein sequence: CASSSYPSGETHYEQYF. The rearrangement uses TRBV7-2 and TRBJ2-7; D remains ambiguous. The CDR3 spans 17 residues. V shed 4 bases and J shed 4 bases, with 23 bases lying between them. CDR1 and CDR2 (germline): SGHTA, FQGNSA.

This clonotype has only a few counts. This chain connects TRBV20-1 to TRBJ1-5; the match to TRBD1 covers 8 bases. The CDR3 totals 13 residues. The junction had 7 bases not matched to a gene; V was cut back by 6 bases and J by 6 bases. Germline V gives CDR1 DFQATT, CDR2 SNEGSKA (reference sequence). The CDR3, as DNA: TGCAGTGCCGGGACAGGACTATTTCAGCCCCAGCATTTT. This codes for CSAGTGLFQPQHF.

This chain links TRBV6-1 with TRBJ1-1; possibly TRBD1 for D (5 bases). CDR1 is MNHNS and CDR2 is SASEGT in the germline V gene. Trimming left V 5 bases short and J 3 bases short, with 10 bases between. The CDR3 is made up of 13 amino acids. This chain's CDR3 is CASSKTAHTEAFF. As DNA, the CDR3 is TGTGCCAGCAGTAAGACAGCTCACACTGAAGCTTTCTTT.

This clonotype was counted a single time. Being one base from a much bigger clone, this may be a read error. The chain employs TRBV12-3 or TRBV12-4 and TRBJ1-5; weak D call: TRBD1 (5 bases). V dropped 5 bases and J dropped 7 bases, with 12 bases sitting between them. The length of the CDR3 is 13 residues. The CDR3 bases are TGTGCCAGCAGTATCCGTGGGGGGCAGCCCCAGCATTTT. It yields the protein CASSIRGGQPQHF.

In its sample, this clonotype was seen many times. The chain combines TRBV12-3 or TRBV12-4 with TRBJ2-7; no clear D gene. V was cut by 6 bases and J by 7 bases, with 19 bases left in between. The CDR3 loop spans 14 amino acids. The CDR3 loop is CASRDGVGYEEQYF. The DNA of the CDR3 is TGTGCCAGCAGGGATGGGGTCGGATACGAAGAGCAGTACTTC.